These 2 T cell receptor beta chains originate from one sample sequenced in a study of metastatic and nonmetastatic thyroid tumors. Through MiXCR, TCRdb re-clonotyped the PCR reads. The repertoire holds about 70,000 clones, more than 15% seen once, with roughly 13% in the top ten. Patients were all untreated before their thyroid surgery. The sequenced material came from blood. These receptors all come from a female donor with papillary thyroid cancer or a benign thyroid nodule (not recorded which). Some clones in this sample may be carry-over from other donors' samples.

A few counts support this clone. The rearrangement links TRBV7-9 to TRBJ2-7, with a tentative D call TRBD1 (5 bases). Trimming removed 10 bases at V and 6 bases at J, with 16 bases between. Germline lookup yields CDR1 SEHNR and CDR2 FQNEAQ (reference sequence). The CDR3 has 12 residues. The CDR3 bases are TGTGCCACTGACGAAGGTGGGGCCGAGCAGTACTTC. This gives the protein CATDEGGAEQYF.

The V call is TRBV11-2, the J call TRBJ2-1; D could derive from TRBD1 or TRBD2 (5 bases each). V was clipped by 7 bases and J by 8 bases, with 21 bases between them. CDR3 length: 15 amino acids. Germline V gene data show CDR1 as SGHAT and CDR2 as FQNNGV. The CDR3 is CASNIRDGGSDEQFF. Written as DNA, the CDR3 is TGTGCCAGCAACATCCGGGACGGCGGATCCGATGAGCAGTTCTTC.